The rows below give T cell receptor beta chains drawn from one sample of a study of T cells in Graves' hyperthyroidism and ophthalmopathy. TCRdb reanalysed the multiplex PCR reads using MiXCR and keeps one entry per CDR3 protein. In the table there are some 620,000 distinct CDR3 sequences, 15% to 20% of which are singletons. The specimen sequenced was blood. All receptors derive from a woman aged 25 to 39 with Graves' hyperthyroidism. CDR3s include the opening cysteine and the closing phenylalanine or tryptophan. D genes are given only for firm matches. A clone size is listed for some rows: how often the clone was seen (once, few, many), or a class if it is expanded.

v_gene	j_gene	abundance	d_gene	CDR3aa	CDR3nt
TRBV4-1	TRBJ1-1	NA	NA	CASSQEGQPYTEAFF	TGCGCCAGCAGCCAAGAAGGGCAGCCCTACACTGAAGCTTTCTTT
TRBV7-9	TRBJ2-7	many	TRBD1	CASSPQGFEQYF	TGTGCCAGCAGTCCACAGGGGTTCGAGCAGTACTTC
TRBV24-1	TRBJ2-7	NA	TRBD2	CATSDPSSGRYHEQYF	TGTGCCACCAGTGACCCATCTAGCGGGAGGTACCACGAGCAGTACTTC
TRBV5-1	TRBJ2-1	few	NA	CASSLGAASDNGQFF	TGCGCCAGCAGCTTAGGAGCAGCCTCCGACAATGGGCAGTTCTTC
TRBV9	TRBJ2-1	many	TRBD2	CASSVEGSGSLEQFF	TGTGCCAGCAGCGTAGAAGGTAGCGGGAGTCTTGAGCAGTTCTTC
TRBV27	TRBJ2-7	many	TRBD2	CASSSAGGNEQYF	TGTGCCAGCAGTTCAGCGGGAGGGAACGAGCAGTACTTC
TRBV28	TRBJ1-4	many	NA	CASSLEGRRKLFF	TGTGCCAGCAGTTTAGAAGGTCGGCGAAAACTGTTTTTT
TRBV2	TRBJ2-7	few	NA	CASTKGPKTGITYEQYF	TGTGCCAGCACCAAAGGGCCCAAGACAGGAATAACCTACGAGCAGTACTTC
TRBV7-9	TRBJ1-1	few	NA	CASSLTVNTEASF	TGTGCCAGCAGCTTAACGGTGAACACTGAAGCTTCCTTT
TRBV20-1	TRBJ2-2	NA	TRBD2	CSARDWGGVGTGELFF	TGCAGTGCTAGAGATTGGGGGGGAGTAGGAACCGGGGAGCTGTTTTTT
TRBV20-1	TRBJ2-7	many	NA	CSARRGGSNEQYF	TGCAGTGCTAGACGGGGAGGTAGCAACGAGCAGTACTTC
TRBV11-2	TRBJ1-2	few	TRBD1	CASSLGGTDRVAF	TGTGCCAGCAGCTTAGGAGGGACAGACCGAGTGGCCTTC
TRBV7-2	TRBJ1-5	NA	NA	CASTGRRDQPQHF	TGTGCCAGCACCGGCCGGCGGGATCAGCCCCAGCATTTT
TRBV11-3	TRBJ2-7	NA	TRBD1	CASSPHRGQGYEQYF	TGTGCCAGCAGCCCCCACAGGGGACAGGGCTACGAGCAGTACTTC
TRBV20-1	TRBJ2-1	many	TRBD2	CSAREKRGTYNEQFF	TGCAGTGCTAGAGAAAAGCGGGGGACATACAATGAGCAGTTCTTC
TRBV18	TRBJ2-1	NA	NA	CASSPRRGDGNEQFF	TGTGCCAGCTCACCCAGGAGGGGGGATGGCAATGAGCAGTTCTTC
TRBV28	TRBJ2-7	many	TRBD1	CASRYRGLSYEQYF	TGTGCCAGCAGATACAGGGGGCTATCCTACGAGCAGTACTTC
TRBV29-1	TRBJ2-2	few	TRBD2	CSVRLAGVKSGELFF	TGCAGCGTTAGACTAGCGGGAGTAAAATCCGGGGAGCTGTTTTTT
TRBV7-2	TRBJ1-2	NA	NA	CASSFLSSGQVYGYTF	TGTGCCAGCAGCTTTTTATCTTCGGGGCAGGTCTATGGCTACACCTTC
TRBV24-1	TRBJ2-1	few	NA	CATSDPSGWGGTGEQFF	TGTGCCACCAGTGATCCCTCTGGATGGGGTGGGACGGGGGAGCAGTTCTTC
TRBV29-1	TRBJ2-2	once	NA	CSVSSTGELFF	TGCAGCGTTTCTTCCACCGGGGAGCTGTTTTTT
TRBV27	TRBJ2-7	NA	NA	CASSYSSMREQYF	TGTGCCAGCAGTTATTCCTCCATGCGCGAGCAGTACTTC
TRBV28	TRBJ1-2	NA	NA	CASSSTGNIGYGYTF	TGTGCCAGCAGTTCAACAGGGAATATCGGCTATGGCTACACCTTC